This TCR beta chain came from a study of metastatic and nonmetastatic thyroid tumors. This clone has a handful of counts. Prior to thyroid surgery, none of the patients had received any treatment. In the authors' workflow: Across clinicopathological groups, CDR3 differences served as the basis for building a distant-metastasis classifier for papillary thyroid cancer. TCRdb re-analyzed the PCR reads through MiXCR. TCRdb, not the original authors, processed these V and J calls. The repertoire holds 3,500 to 5,000 clones, with roughly 35% as singletons. The CDR3 covers 15 residues. J was trimmed by 4 bases and V by 4 bases; bases with no gene match: 4. Germline V gene sequence: CDR1 MNHNS, CDR2 SASEGT.

The J gene is TRBJ1-5, the V gene TRBV6-1; TRBD1 agrees at 10 bases. The sample was adjacent normal tissue. This receptor was identified in a male donor with papillary thyroid cancer or a benign thyroid nodule (not recorded which). Some clones in this sample may be carry-over from other donors' samples. The CDR3: CASSVDRGQNQPQHF. The CDR3, as DNA: TGTGCCAGCAGTGTCGACAGGGGGCAGAATCAGCCCCAGCATTTT.